These 9 T cell receptor beta chains originate from one sample sequenced in a study of T-cell reconstitution after alpha-beta-depleted transplantation in children. The TCRbeta library was prepared with unique molecular identifiers. MiXCR, applied by TCRdb to the PCR reads, yields one record per CDR3 protein. The sample yields 250,000 to 300,000 distinct CDR3 sequences, roughly 10% seen once. Sample: peripheral blood, taken 180 days after TCRalphabeta/CD19-depleted stem cell transplant. The receptors shown here come from a male patient between 2 and 15 years old who had a stem cell transplant for chronic granulomatous disease, so the T cells may come from the graft donor.

This clonotype was seen many times. J is TRBJ2-1 and V is TRBV18; D is ambiguous. V lost 1 base, J lost 4 bases, and 5 bases lay in between. From germline, CDR1 is KGHSH and CDR2 LQKENI. The CDR3 has 13 amino acids. CDR3 residues: CASSPRPYNEQFF. Here the CDR3 DNA reads TGTGCCAGCTCACCACGACCTTACAATGAGCAGTTCTTC. Based on the CDR3 plus reference TRBV18 and TRBJ2-1, the full variable domain is NAGVMQNPRHLVRRRGQEARLRCSPMKGHSHVYWYRQLPEEGLKFMVYLQKENIIDESGMPKERFSAEFPKEGPSILRIQQVVRGDSAAYFCASSPRPYNEQFFGPGTRLTVL.

The sample holds many counts of this clonotype. The chain uses TRBV10-2 and TRBJ2-7, with 7 bases fitting TRBD2. Germline V gene data show CDR1 as WSHSY and CDR2 as SAAADI. Losses at the gene ends were 6 bases for V and 3 bases for J; bases not matched to a gene: 2. The CDR3 contains 12 residues. CDR3 loop: CASRASGYEQYF. For the CDR3, the DNA is TGCGCCAGCAGGGCTAGCGGCTACGAGCAGTACTTC.

This clonotype was detected many times. This sequence joins TRBV3-1 and TRBJ2-7; D gene unclear. The CDR3 length is 16 residues. The germline V and J ends were trimmed by 0 bases and 2 bases, with 14 bases remaining between them. Germline V gene data show CDR1 as LGHDT and CDR2 as YNNKEL (reference sequence). The CDR3 coding sequence is TGTGCCAGCAGCCAAGATCCCTTGACCGTAACCTACGAGCAGTACTTC. Its protein is CASSQDPLTVTYEQYF.

This clonotype was seen a handful of times. The rearrangement joins TRBV12-3 or TRBV12-4 to TRBJ1-4; TRBD1 might be the D (5 bases). The length of the CDR3 is 16 residues. With 3 bases removed from V and 1 base from J, the gap between germline ends came to 12 bases. The CDR3 DNA reads as TGTGCCAGCAGTTTCGGCAGGGAAAGAACTAATGAAAAACTGTTTTTT. This translates into CASSFGRERTNEKLFF.

This clonotype was counted many times. V is TRBV14 and J is TRBJ2-3; D is unresolved. The CDR3 loop spans 13 amino acids. Deletions cut 3 bases from V and 2 bases from J, with 6 bases between. Germline-derived CDR1 and CDR2 are SGHDN and FVKESK. The CDR3 bases are TGTGCCAGCAGCCAGATTCACACAGATACGCAGTATTTT. Translating it yields CASSQIHTDTQYF.

This clonotype has a count of ten or more. The J gene is TRBJ2-6, the V gene TRBV28; possible D gene TRBD1, 5 bases. CDR1 and CDR2 (germline): MDHEN, SYDVKM. This CDR3 spans 17 amino acids. Between the trimmed V and J ends, which lost 4 bases and 0 bases, there was a span of 13 bases. The CDR3 sequence is CASSYVTDNSGANVLTF. DNA of the CDR3: TGTGCCAGCAGTTATGTGACAGACAACTCTGGGGCCAACGTCCTGACTTTC.

In this sample, this clonotype turned up many times. This sequence joins TRBV20-1 and TRBJ2-7; 9 nucleotides match TRBD1. CDR1 and CDR2 (germline): DFQATT, SNEGSKA (reference sequence). V trimming: 0 bases; J trimming: 2 bases; junction bases outside the gene matches: 8. The CDR3 loop spans 16 amino acids. Here the CDR3 reads CSARDWDRAETYEQYF. DNA of the CDR3: TGCAGTGCTAGAGATTGGGACAGGGCCGAAACCTACGAGCAGTACTTC.

Many counts were recorded for this clonotype. CDR3 sequence (DNA): TGCGCCAGCAGCTTAACAGGGAAGAACACCGGGGAGCTGTTTTTT. As protein: CASSLTGKNTGELFF. The chain combines TRBV5-1 with TRBJ2-2, with D possibly TRBD1 on 6 matching bases. V dropped 2 bases and J dropped 1 base, with 9 bases sitting between them. CDR1 is SGHRS, CDR2 YFSETQ, per germline. CDR3 size: 15 residues.

There are many counts of this clonotype. This chain uses TRBV20-1 with TRBJ2-7, with D possibly being TRBD1 (5 bases). The CDR3 spans 14 residues. Germline V gene data show CDR1 as DFQATT and CDR2 as SNEGSKA (reference sequence). The V end lost 2 bases, the J end lost 0 bases, and 11 bases lay between the germline ends. CDR3 residues: CSARRVDSSYEQYF. The CDR3 DNA sequence: TGCAGTGCTAGAAGGGTCGACAGCTCCTACGAGCAGTACTTC.